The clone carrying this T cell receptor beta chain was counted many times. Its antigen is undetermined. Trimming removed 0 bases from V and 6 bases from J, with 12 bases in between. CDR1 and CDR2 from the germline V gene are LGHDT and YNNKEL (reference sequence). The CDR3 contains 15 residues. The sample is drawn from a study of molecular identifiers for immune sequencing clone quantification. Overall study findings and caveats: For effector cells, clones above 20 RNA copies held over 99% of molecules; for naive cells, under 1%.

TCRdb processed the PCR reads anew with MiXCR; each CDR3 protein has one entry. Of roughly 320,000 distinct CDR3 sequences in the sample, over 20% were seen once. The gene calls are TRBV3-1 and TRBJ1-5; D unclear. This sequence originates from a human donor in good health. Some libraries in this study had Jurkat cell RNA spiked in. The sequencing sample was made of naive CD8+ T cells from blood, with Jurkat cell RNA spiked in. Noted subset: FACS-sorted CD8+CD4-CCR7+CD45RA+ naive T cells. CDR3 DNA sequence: TGTGCCAGCAGCCAAGATCCCGGGGAACGTCAGCCCCAGCATTTT. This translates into CASSQDPGERQPQHF.